Listed below are T cell receptor beta chains from one sample, sequenced in a study of cytomegalovirus exposure and HLA in healthy donors. Generated by immunoSEQ multiplex PCR, the TCRdb table keeps only in-frame clones and is missing some. This repertoire shows around 130,000 clones, roughly 75% found once; its top ten account for approximately 5%. Source material: PBMCs. These receptors were taken from a man aged 30-40 years in good health and CMV-seronegative. CDR3s include the opening cysteine and the closing phenylalanine or tryptophan. Fields, in order: V gene, D gene, J gene, clone size, CDR3 protein, CDR3 DNA. A D gene is named only where the DNA matches it firmly. A row's size may be missing; if present it is once, few, many or a size class.

TRBV4-3	TRBD2	TRBJ2-7	once	CASSQGASGYEQYF	TGCGCCAGCAGCCAAGGGGCTAGCGGCTACGAGCAGTACTTC
TRBV18	NA	TRBJ2-3	once	CASSPPEGTDTQYF	TGTGCCAGCTCACCACCGGAGGGGACAGATACGCAGTATTTT
TRBV18	NA	TRBJ2-1	NA	CASSTTPPRTYNEQFF	TGTGCCAGCTCAACGACTCCTCCCAGAACCTACAATGAGCAGTTCTTC
TRBV7-8	NA	TRBJ1-6	NA	CASRSTGVSSYNSPLHF	TGTGCCAGCAGATCGACAGGAGTTAGCTCCTATAATTCACCCCTCCACTTT
TRBV7-2	NA	TRBJ1-2	NA	CASSLDRGRQSYTF	TGTGCCAGCAGCTTAGACCGCGGGAGACAGAGCTACACCTTC
TRBV5-1	TRBD1	TRBJ2-2	NA	CASSFAGGPGELFF	TGCGCCAGCAGCTTTGCAGGGGGCCCCGGGGAGCTGTTTTTT
TRBV5-4	NA	TRBJ1-3	NA	CASSFPGGTIYF	TGTGCCAGCAGCTTCCCGGGAGGCACCATATATTTT
TRBV28	NA	TRBJ2-7	NA	CASTPYSAVSSYEQYF	TGTGCCAGCACCCCGTACTCTGCGGTTTCATCTTACGAGCAGTACTTC
TRBV28	NA	TRBJ1-5	NA	CAVSSDRQDQPQHF	TGTGCCGTCTCAAGTGACAGGCAGGATCAGCCCCAGCATTTT
TRBV7-3	TRBD2	TRBJ2-3	NA	CASSRGSSDTQYF	TGTGCCAGCAGCCGCGGGAGCTCAGATACGCAGTATTTT
TRBV11-3	NA	TRBJ1-1	few	CASSPGGVEDTEAFF	TGTGCCAGCAGCCCCGGGGGGGTTGAAGACACTGAAGCTTTCTTT
TRBV9	TRBD1	TRBJ2-3	once	CASSVGTGGSDTQYF	TGTGCCAGCAGCGTAGGTACAGGGGGCTCAGATACGCAGTATTTT
TRBV28	NA	TRBJ2-3	few	CASAVADTQYF	TGTGCCAGCGCGGTGGCAGATACGCAGTATTTT
TRBV28	NA	TRBJ1-4	NA	CASSLSGGDEKLFF	TGTGCCAGCAGTTTATCGGGGGGCGATGAAAAACTGTTTTTT
TRBV29-1	TRBD1	TRBJ1-1	few	CSVTGGTEAFF	TGCAGCGTGACAGGGGGAACTGAAGCTTTCTTT
TRBV28	NA	TRBJ1-1	few	CASNRETEAFF	TGTGCCAGCAATAGGGAGACTGAAGCTTTCTTT
TRBV30	TRBD1	TRBJ2-7	NA	CAWSTGASYEQYF	TGTGCCTGGAGCACAGGGGCCTCCTACGAGCAGTACTTC
TRBV5-1	NA	TRBJ2-3	few	CASSLVLGTDTQYF	TGCGCCAGCAGCTTGGTCCTTGGCACAGATACGCAGTATTTT
TRBV19	TRBD1	TRBJ1-2	few	CASSIQGAQGYTF	TGTGCCAGTAGTATCCAGGGGGCGCAAGGCTACACCTTC
TRBV28	NA	TRBJ2-1	NA	CASKEGGLLKDEQFF	TGTGCCAGCAAGGAGGGGGGGCTGCTTAAAGATGAGCAGTTCTTC
TRBV30	TRBD1	TRBJ1-5	once	CAWGTGGHQPQHF	TGTGCCTGGGGGACAGGGGGCCATCAGCCCCAGCATTTT
TRBV5-1	NA	TRBJ1-5	NA	CASSLDGSSNQPQHF	TGCGCCAGCAGCTTGGATGGGAGTAGCAATCAGCCCCAGCATTTT
TRBV5-6	NA	TRBJ1-1	NA	CASSLVRRIMNTEAFF	TGTGCCAGCAGCTTGGTCCGGCGGATCATGAACACTGAAGCTTTCTTT
TRBV2	TRBD2	TRBJ2-1	NA	CASSEGREGRKAQQFF	TGTGCCAGCAGTGAGGGACGGGAGGGCCGGAAAGCTCAGCAGTTCTTC
TRBV5-1	TRBD1	TRBJ2-6	NA	CASSLVLRTGSSGANVLTF	TGCGCCAGCAGCTTGGTCTTGCGGACAGGGAGCTCTGGGGCCAACGTCCTGACTTTC
TRBV14	NA	TRBJ1-2	NA	CASSRSGGYGYTF	TGTGCCAGCAGCCGGAGCGGGGGCTATGGCTACACCTTC
TRBV28	TRBD2	TRBJ2-7	NA	CASSLMGLADSYEQYF	TGTGCCAGCAGTTTAATGGGCCTAGCGGACTCCTACGAGCAGTACTTC
TRBV7-9	NA	TRBJ2-5	NA	CASSLGGSIQETQYF	TGTGCCAGCAGCTTAGGAGGCAGCATCCAAGAGACCCAGTACTTC
TRBV5-6	NA	TRBJ2-4	once	CASSGPGRGKNIQYF	TGTGCCAGCAGCGGGCCGGGGAGAGGCAAAAACATTCAGTACTTC
TRBV7-8	TRBD1	TRBJ2-7	NA	CASSPQPGQASYEQYF	TGTGCCAGCAGCCCCCAGCCCGGACAGGCCTCCTACGAGCAGTACTTC